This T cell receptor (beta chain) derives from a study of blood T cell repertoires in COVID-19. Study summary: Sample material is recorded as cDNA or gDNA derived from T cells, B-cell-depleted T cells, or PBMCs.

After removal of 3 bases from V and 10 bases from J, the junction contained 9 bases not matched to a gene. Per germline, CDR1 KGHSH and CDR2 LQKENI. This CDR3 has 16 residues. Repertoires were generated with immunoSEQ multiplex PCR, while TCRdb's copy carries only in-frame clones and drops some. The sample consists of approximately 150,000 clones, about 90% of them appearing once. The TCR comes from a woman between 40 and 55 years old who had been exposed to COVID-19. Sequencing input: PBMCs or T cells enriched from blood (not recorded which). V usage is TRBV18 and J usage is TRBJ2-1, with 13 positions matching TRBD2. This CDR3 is CASSPQGLAGSQEQFF. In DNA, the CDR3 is TGTGCCAGCTCACCGCAGGGACTAGCGGGATCGCAGGAGCAGTTCTTC.